This record looks at one T cell receptor (beta chain) sequence and its context. The source of the sample is a study of blood T cell repertoires in COVID-19. Clones were sequenced by immunoSEQ multiplex PCR, and TCRdb holds only the in-frame ones, with some missing. Of approximately 170,000 clones detected, around 83% appear once; the ten largest clones hold approximately 12%. V was pared by 4 bases and J by 8 bases, with 9 bases of the junction left unmatched. The CDR3 totals 15 residues. From germline, CDR1 is SGDLS and CDR2 YYNGEE. V usage is TRBV9 and J usage is TRBJ2-1; 10 bases are shared with TRBD2. Specimen: peripheral blood. This clonotype originated in a man between 70 and 80 years old who had recovered from COVID-19. Here the CDR3 DNA reads TGTGCCAGCAGCATAACCGGGACTAGCGTCGATGAGCAGTTCTTC. Its translation is CASSITGTSVDEQFF.